This TCR beta chain came from a study of T cell repertoires in ileal Crohn's disease (dated by TCRdb to the late 2010s). For context, the study as a whole: At the time of surgery, around 38% of patients were active smokers, and the median duration of disease was 7.9 years. Every patient underwent surgery because of a complication, which was stricturing disease in 61% of cases and penetrating disease in about 39%. Roughly half of the patients were given postoperative therapy, with 11 to 12 receiving thiopurines and over 15 receiving anti-TNF agents. M0 samples were biopsies from the inflamed portion of the ileum in the surgical resection specimen. For commercial TCRB immunosequencing, approximately 460 nanograms of biopsy DNA were submitted for each sample. The TCR repertoire was analysed in under 70 patients with Crohn's disease drawn from a prospective multicentre cohort. The study was conducted in parallel with a multicentre cohort built to find predictors of early endoscopic recurrence after ileocolonic resection. Endoscopic postoperative recurrence was defined as a Rutgeerts score above i0. A total of 170 or so mucosal samples from about 50 patients were sequenced, with samples obtained at several locations on the surgical specimen and at postoperative endoscopy.

Taken with the paper, the label for time point translates to: inflamed ileum from the surgical specimen. To be eligible, patients had to be adults with ileal or ileocolonic Crohn's disease and an indication for ileocolonic resection. Before DNA extraction, whole ileal mucosal biopsies were kept frozen at -80 degrees C. A TRizol-based method was used to extract genomic DNA from the frozen whole biopsies, and the DNA was quantified with a NanoDrop 2000 spectrophotometer. Libraries were built with the immunoSEQ multiplex PCR assay. CDR3 regions were amplified from genomic DNA by Adaptive Biotechnology using a two-step, amplification bias-controlled multiplex PCR. Primers for every V and J gene segment were used in the first PCR, and barcodes and Illumina adapters were added in the second PCR. CDR3 libraries were sequenced on an Illumina instrument. Per the authors' processing: Analysis combined the vendor-provided pipelines with custom analysis of raw data in R/Bioconductor under R version 3.3.0. Clonality, which ranges from 0 to 1, was calculated as the inverse of the normalised Shannon entropy across all productive clones. High-frequency clones were defined as the share of the repertoire taken up by the top 100 clones, keeping only clones that passed a 95% confidence test. The Simpson index measured repertoire diversity, and the Morisita-Horn index measured overlap between samples. This is the immuneACCESS table as TCRdb keeps it, with only in-frame sequences that have V and J called. A part of the clones is gone; compared with another copy, unresolved V genes explain less than half, and the rest is unexplained. For V, J and clone size, that table is used; D and trimming come from the DNA. The table for this sample lists nearly 3,000 clones; roughly 83% of them were counted only once. The ten largest clones add up to about 6.7% of the sample.

About this clone: What this receptor recognizes is not known. Per-nucleotide qualities are absent, and no much larger clonotype sits a single base away.

Study-wide conclusions, independent of this receptor: Compared with CD4 T cells, sorted CD8 T cells held more high-frequency clones, which suggests that the mucosal expansions were mostly CD8. Higher high-frequency clone percentages at surgery were associated with endoscopic recurrence; all patients with clonality above 26.8% (18/57) had recurrence. A significantly higher proportion of clonal expansions was observed in active smokers at surgery than in non-smokers (approximately 26% vs 17%, p=0.02). Only a subgroup of patients, of unstated size, had their mucosal CD4 and CD8 T cells sorted and sequenced.

The sequence was collected from an adult with Crohn's disease. Material for sequencing was ileal tissue.

Here the CDR3 is given as CASSYQGGNTEAFF. The DNA sequence is given as TGTGCCAGCAGTTATCAGGGAGGGAACACTGAAGCTTTCTTT. The chain is assembled from TRBV6-5 and TRBJ1-1, with a tentative D gene TRBD1 over 5 matching bases. From its cysteine to its phenylalanine, the CDR3 spans 14 amino acids. Kept here is only the CDR3 DNA, which spans 42 bases and is read in frame from base 1. The germline V gene encodes CDR1 MNHEY and CDR2 SVGAGI. V gives up 3 bases and J gives up 1 base, and the segment between their germline ends measures 9 bases.